This T cell receptor beta chain was sequenced in a study of T cells expressing NK-cell markers. Across the whole study: Seven of the eight sequenced donors were HCMV-seropositive; one was seronegative. General study results and limits: CD8+ T cells in 5 or 6 donors included dominant NKG2C+ clonotypes at 1.0-7.0%.

A 5'RACE template switching approach incorporating UMIs was used to make TCR beta cDNA. TCRdb reprocessed the 5' RACE reads, keeping one entry per CDR3 protein, no DNA. This specimen shows about 550,000 distinct CDR3 sequences; the ten leading clones hold approximately 3.6%. For this clonotype: The target antigen is unknown.

CDR3 size: 14 residues. The germline V gene encodes CDR1 DFQATT and CDR2 SNEGSKA (reference sequence). This TCR came from a man between 18 and 35 years old in good health. Sequencing was carried out using blood T cells: a sorted CD56 or NKG2C T cell subset, CD4+ or CD8+ T cells, or bulk PBMC T cells (not recorded which). V gene TRBV20-1 combines with J gene TRBJ2-3; TCRdb outputs TRBD1, but without DNA this stays unchecked. CDR3 region: CSASWDRFTDTQYF.